Listed below are T cell receptor beta chains from one sample, sequenced in a study of STAT5B mutations in CD4+ large granular lymphocyte leukemia. Sequenced by immunoSEQ multiplex PCR; TCRdb stores in-frame clones only, minus some. The data contain around 47,000 clones, 80% to 85% of them seen just once; the ten biggest clones take up 0.35%. Input material: CD4+ T cells from blood buffy coats. The receptors originated from a human donor in good health. CDR3s include the opening cysteine and the closing phenylalanine or tryptophan. Fields, in order: V gene, D gene, J gene, clone size, CDR3 DNA, CDR3 protein. D genes are given only for firm matches. Rows may omit the clone size; those that give it use once, few, many or a size class.

>TRBV7-9|-|TRBJ1-4|-
TGTGCCAGCAGCTTAGCGGGCCAGTATAATGAAAAACTGTTTTTT
CASSLAGQYNEKLFF
>TRBV5-1|-|TRBJ2-1|-
TGCGCCAGCAGCTTGGTTGGCGGGGATTACAATGAGCAGTTCTTC
CASSLVGGDYNEQFF
>TRBV10-1|TRBD1|TRBJ2-6|-
TGCGCCAGCATGTTGCCAACAGGGGGCGGTAGCTCTGGGGCCAACGTCCTGACTTTC
CASMLPTGGGSSGANVLTF
>TRBV6-1|-|TRBJ2-2|-
TGTGCCAGCAGTGCCCTTCTACAGGCAGGGGAGCTGTTTTTT
CASSALLQAGELFF
>TRBV7-5|-|TRBJ1-1|-
TGTGTCAGAAGCTCACCTCAAAGACAGGCAGCGGGAGCCCACACTGAAGCTTTCTTT
CVRSSPQRQAAGAHTEAFF
>TRBV5-1|-|TRBJ2-4|-
TGCGCCAGCAGCCTGGGACGGGATCTAGCCAAAAACATTCAGTACTTC
CASSLGRDLAKNIQYF
>TRBV7-9|-|TRBJ1-3|-
TGTGCCAGCAGCTTAGCGGAAGGCAACACCATATATTTT
CASSLAEGNTIYF
>TRBV7-2|TRBD2|TRBJ2-1|-
TGTGCCAGCAGCTTAGTGTCTAGCGGGGGGGCTCATGAGCAGTTCTTC
CASSLVSSGGAHEQFF
>TRBV11-1|-|TRBJ1-1|-
TGTGCCAGCAGCTCCCGGGACACTGAAGCTTTCTTT
CASSSRDTEAFF
>TRBV9|TRBD2|TRBJ2-7|-
TGTGCCAGCAGCCCGACACACATAGCGGGAGGAGCCTACGAGCAGTACTTC
CASSPTHIAGGAYEQYF
>TRBV5-1|-|TRBJ1-2|-
TGCGCCAGCAGCTTGGAATTGGGGTTGGGAGGCTACACCTTC
CASSLELGLGGYTF
>TRBV6-5|TRBD1|TRBJ1-1|-
TGTGCCAGCAGTCCGACAGGGAGCCCCAAAGCTTTCTTT
CASSPTGSPKAFF
>TRBV7-7|-|TRBJ1-1|once
TGTGCCAGCAGCCCCGACGGCATGAACACTGAAGCTTTCTTT
CASSPDGMNTEAFF
>TRBV19|-|TRBJ2-7|-
TGTGCCAGTAGTATAGATCGCTATGGCGAGCAGTACTTC
CASSIDRYGEQYF